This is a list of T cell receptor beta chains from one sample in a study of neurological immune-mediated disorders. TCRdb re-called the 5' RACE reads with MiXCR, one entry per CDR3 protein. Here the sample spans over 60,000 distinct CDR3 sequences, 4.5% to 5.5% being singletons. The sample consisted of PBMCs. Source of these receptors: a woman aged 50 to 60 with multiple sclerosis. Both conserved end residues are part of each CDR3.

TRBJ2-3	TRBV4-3	CASSQTGTDTQYF
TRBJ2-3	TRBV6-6	CASSYLDSETDTQYF
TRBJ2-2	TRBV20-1	CSAVGQILGELFF
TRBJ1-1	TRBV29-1	CSGTGQGNTEAFF
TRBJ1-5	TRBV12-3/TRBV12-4	CASSLAGQSRPQHF
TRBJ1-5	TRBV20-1	CSANDRGNQPQNF
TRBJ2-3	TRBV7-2	CASSGGGVGTDTQYF
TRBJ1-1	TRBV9	CASSTSGANTEAFF
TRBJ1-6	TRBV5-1	CASSLDTGTVNSPLHF
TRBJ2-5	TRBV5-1	CASSLARYEETQYF
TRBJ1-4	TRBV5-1	CASSFKGLNEKLFF
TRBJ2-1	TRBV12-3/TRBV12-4	CASSWGSSYNEQFF
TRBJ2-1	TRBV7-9	CASSPPTSGGADEQFF
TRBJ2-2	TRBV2	CASSDEGQRNTGELFF
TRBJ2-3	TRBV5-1	CASSPGQGTDTQYF
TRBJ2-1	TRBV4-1	CASSPGLRGGSNEQFF
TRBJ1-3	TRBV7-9	CASSLEGPGNTIYF
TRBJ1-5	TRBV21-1	CASSKALLQPAQSQNF
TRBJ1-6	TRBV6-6	CASRMSSGLGHSPLHF
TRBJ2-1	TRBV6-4	CASSPSSGGAGEQFF
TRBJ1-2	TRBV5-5	CASSLATYGYTF
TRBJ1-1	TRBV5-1	CASSREKGGTEAFF
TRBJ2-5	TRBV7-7	CASSLDRAETQYF
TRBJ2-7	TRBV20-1	CSASLRESYEQYF
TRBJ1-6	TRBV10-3	CAISPGDSPLHF
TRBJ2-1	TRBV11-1	CASSLARGRGYNEQFF
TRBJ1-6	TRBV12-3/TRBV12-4	CASSFRVRNSPLHF
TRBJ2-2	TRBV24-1	CATSDLKGTGRTGELFF
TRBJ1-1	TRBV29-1	CSAAGDHEAFF
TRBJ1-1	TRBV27	CASSQWGQMNTEAFF
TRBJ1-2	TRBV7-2	CASSPEGTGDGYTF
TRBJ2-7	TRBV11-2	CASSLVFSGYEQYF
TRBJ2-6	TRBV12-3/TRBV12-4	CASIYPGANVLTF
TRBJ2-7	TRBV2	CASAQPPTSPLDYEQYF
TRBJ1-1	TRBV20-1	CSARDRGIPNMNTEAFF
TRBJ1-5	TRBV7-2	CASSPQSLGSQPQNF
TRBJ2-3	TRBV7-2	CASSPRGGSNTQYF
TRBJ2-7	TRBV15	CATSRGQGPNYEQYF
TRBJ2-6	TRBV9	CASSEKRRDREETGANVLTF
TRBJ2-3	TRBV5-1	CASSWLGAGDTQYF
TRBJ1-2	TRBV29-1	CSVPRDRANYGYTF
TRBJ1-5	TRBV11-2	CASSLIGANQPQHF
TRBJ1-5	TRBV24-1	CATSDLNGQPQHF
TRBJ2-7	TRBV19	CARLRQPPFCF
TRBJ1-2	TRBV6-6	CASSWDREGGYTF
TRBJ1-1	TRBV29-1	CSVGGGWTEAFF
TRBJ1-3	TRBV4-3	CASSQGSGNTIYF
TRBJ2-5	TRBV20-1	CSARDRTTQETQYF